These T cell receptor beta chains were read from a single sample in a study of blood T cell repertoires in COVID-19. The method was immunoSEQ multiplex PCR; TCRdb's version includes in-frame clones alone and lacks a portion of them. The table has about 130,000 clones, approximately 90% seen once; the top ten hold around 2%. What was sequenced was peripheral blood. The receptor set was obtained from a man in his fifties or sixties with COVID-19, enrolled during active disease. CDR3s include the opening cysteine and the closing phenylalanine or tryptophan. Each record gives: V gene, J gene, D gene, clone size, CDR3 protein. D genes are given only for firm matches. A clone size is listed for some rows: how often the clone was seen (once, few, many), or a class if it is expanded.

>TRBV5-4|TRBJ2-7|TRBD1|once
CASRPGQGIHEQYF
>TRBV28|TRBJ2-2|-|few
CASSFGQGLYGELFF
>TRBV27|TRBJ2-2|TRBD2|-
CASSLRGRANTGELFF
>TRBV18|TRBJ1-5|-|-
CASSRGRDQPQHF
>TRBV5-1|TRBJ2-7|TRBD1|-
CASSLDLSGGGNEQYF
>TRBV2|TRBJ2-1|-|-
CASSEWARGGNSEQFF
>TRBV5-4|TRBJ2-2|-|-
CASTLNTGELFF
>TRBV30|TRBJ1-1|TRBD1|-
CASIKEGALNTEAFF
>TRBV30|TRBJ1-5|TRBD1|-
CAWSDRALNQPQHF
>TRBV2|TRBJ2-3|-|-
CASSVAGNTDTQYF
>TRBV15|TRBJ2-7|TRBD1|-
CATSTGGPYEQYF
>TRBV5-5|TRBJ2-4|-|-
CASSLVAGVAKNIQYF
>TRBV18|TRBJ1-4|TRBD1|-
CASKTGNNEKLFF
>TRBV27|TRBJ2-6|-|-
CASCPLSSGANVLTF
>TRBV20-1|TRBJ2-1|-|-
CSASQQGPNEQFF
>TRBV29-1|TRBJ1-4|TRBD1|-
CSFRAGGEKLFF
>TRBV7-2|TRBJ2-1|TRBD2|-
CASRRGTGFSGRAYNEQFF
>TRBV7-9|TRBJ2-2|-|-
CASSSTRPGELFF
>TRBV14|TRBJ1-5|-|-
CASTNQPQHF
>TRBV19|TRBJ1-5|TRBD1|-
CASSSGTGYNQPQHF
>TRBV6-5|TRBJ1-1|-|-
CASSYEGLMNTEAFF
>TRBV4-1|TRBJ1-5|TRBD1|-
CASSQDGQGNQPQHF
>TRBV7-9|TRBJ2-1|TRBD1|-
CASSHTQGSRNEQFF
>TRBV2|TRBJ2-1|TRBD2|-
CASSSLAGAYNEQFF
>TRBV9|TRBJ2-7|-|-
CASSATTGPFEQYF
>TRBV12-2|TRBJ2-1|-|-
CASRPGGPLGYNEQFF
>TRBV18|TRBJ1-4|TRBD1|-
CASSPADRGNEKLFF
>TRBV5-1|TRBJ2-3|-|-
CASSLQGSTDTQYF
>TRBV11-2|TRBJ1-4|TRBD1|-
CASSLMGQLNEKLFF
>TRBV6-5|TRBJ2-6|TRBD1|-
CATGTGSGANVLTF
>TRBV25-1|TRBJ2-1|-|-
CASTESRGYNEQFF
>TRBV9|TRBJ1-2|-|-
CASSANPTDHLFNNYGYTF
>TRBV4-3|TRBJ2-7|-|once
CASSQEVGGVTYEQYF
>TRBV10-2|TRBJ1-6|-|-
CASCDSYNSPLHF
>TRBV4-2|TRBJ2-4|TRBD2|-
CASSQGTSGRNIQYF
>TRBV9|TRBJ2-7|-|-
CASSSKAGAYEQYF
>TRBV3-1/TRBV3-2|TRBJ1-3|-|-
CASSQGASGNTIYF
>TRBV7-8|TRBJ2-3|TRBD2|-
CASSLRPLAGSTDTQYF
>TRBV30|TRBJ1-4|-|-
CAWSSNEKLFF
>TRBV5-1|TRBJ1-5|TRBD1|-
CASSPGQGADQPQHF
>TRBV5-1|TRBJ1-2|-|-
CASSLESPRISGYGYTF
>TRBV30|TRBJ1-1|TRBD1|-
CAWIPPRGRFRDTEAFF
>TRBV6-1|TRBJ2-5|TRBD2|-
CASSDDATASGRRETQYF